The subject of this entry is one T cell receptor (beta chain). These data belong to a study of blood T cell repertoires in COVID-19. Produced via immunoSEQ multiplex PCR; TCRdb's table is partial and in-frame only. The repertoire consists of under 350,000 clones, with 75% to 90% occurring once and the leading ten covering about 4.5%. This TCR came from a man aged 55-75 years who had recovered from COVID-19. Sequenced sample: peripheral blood.

The CDR3 sequence: CASSLIMLPGLAGGPTFTSYEQYF. The CDR3 DNA reads as TGTGCCAGCAGCCTGATAATGCTTCCGGGACTAGCGGGAGGACCAACATTCACCTCCTACGAGCAGTACTTC. This chain connects TRBV14 to TRBJ2-7; 15 positions agree with TRBD2. The V gene's germline CDR1 is SGHDN and CDR2 FVKESK. The CDR3 has 24 amino acids. V dropped 4 bases and J dropped 0; count of bases not matched to a gene: 25.